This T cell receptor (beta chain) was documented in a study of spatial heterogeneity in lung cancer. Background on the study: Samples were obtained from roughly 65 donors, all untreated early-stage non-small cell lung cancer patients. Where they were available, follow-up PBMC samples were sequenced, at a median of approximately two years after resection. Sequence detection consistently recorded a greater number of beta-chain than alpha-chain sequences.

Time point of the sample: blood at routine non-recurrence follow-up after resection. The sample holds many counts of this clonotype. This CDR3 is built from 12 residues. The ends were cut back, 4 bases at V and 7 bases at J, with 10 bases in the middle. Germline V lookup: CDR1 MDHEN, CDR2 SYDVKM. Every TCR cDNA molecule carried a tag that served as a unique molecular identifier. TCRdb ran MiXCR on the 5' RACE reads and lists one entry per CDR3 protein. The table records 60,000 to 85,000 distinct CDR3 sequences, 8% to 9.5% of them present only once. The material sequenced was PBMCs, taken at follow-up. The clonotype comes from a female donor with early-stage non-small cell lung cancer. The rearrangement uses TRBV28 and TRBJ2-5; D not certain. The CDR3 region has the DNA TGTGCCAGCAGTTCACAAATCGGGACCCAGTACTTC. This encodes CASSSQIGTQYF.